Following are 25 T cell receptor beta chains from one sample sequenced in a study of T cells in Graves' hyperthyroidism and ophthalmopathy. Amplification of TCR beta CDR3 regions used RNA as the template. The TCR CDR3 first-round RT-PCR relied on the HTBI primer set. TCRdb redid the calling of the multiplex PCR reads with MiXCR, one entry per CDR3 protein. This table holds about 360,000 distinct CDR3 sequences, approximately 25% found once. Sample: blood. The receptors stem from a man aged 45-65 years with Graves' hyperthyroidism.

The chain combines TRBV5-1 with TRBJ2-7; possibly TRBD1 or TRBD2 for D (5 bases each). V lost 0 bases and J 6 bases, leaving 13 bases between the germline ends. This CDR3 region has 14 residues. The germline CDR1 and CDR2 sequences are SGHRS and YFSETQ. In DNA form, the CDR3 reads TGCGCCAGCAGCTTGGGAGGGGTAGAACGCGAGCAGTACTTC. Its protein product is CASSLGGVEREQYF.

This chain uses TRBV6-2 or TRBV6-3 with TRBJ1-5, with 7 positions matching TRBD1. CDR3 length equals 14 residues. Germline loops: CDR1 MNHEY, CDR2 SVGEGT. V gave up 6 bases and J gave up 6 bases; unmatched junction bases: 8. CDR3 sequence (DNA): TGTGCCAGCAGAGACGGACAGGCGGTTCAGCCCCAGCATTTT. Its translation: CASRDGQAVQPQHF.

The chain employs TRBV6-5 and TRBJ2-7; D gene unclear. The CDR3 runs 16 residues. The V and J ends lost 3 bases and 0 bases respectively, with 15 bases between them. CDR1 is MNHEY and CDR2 is SVGAGI in the germline V gene. DNA of the CDR3: TGTGCCAGCAGTTATGGCCCCCCGTCCAACTCCTACGAGCAGTACTTC. It translates to CASSYGPPSNSYEQYF.

Of note for this clonotype: At one end the junction does not follow the germline gene, possibly because of a read error. The chain joins TRBV6-1 to TRBJ2-3, with a weak D call TRBD1 (5 bases). The germline V gene encodes CDR1 MNHNS and CDR2 SASEGT. CDR3 size: 16 residues. The CDR3 DNA follows: TGTGCCAGCGGTGAAGCTTGGCAGGGCCACACAGATACGCAGTATTTT. It translates to CASGEAWQGHTDTQYF.

In its sample, this clonotype was seen many times. The chain carries TRBV11-2 and TRBJ2-3; 11 nucleotides agree with TRBD2. Trimming cost V 0 bases and J 1 base; bases outside gene matches: 9. This CDR3 contains 19 residues. Germline CDR1 SGHAT, CDR2 FQNNGV. The CDR3 nucleotides are TGTGCCAGCAGCTTAGATCGGTCCGGACTAGCGGGTGGCACAGATACGCAGTATTTT. This gives the protein CASSLDRSGLAGGTDTQYF.

This clonotype occurred many times. The chain links TRBV7-3 to TRBJ2-3, with D maybe TRBD1 (5 bases). This CDR3 contains 15 residues. V lost 0 bases, J lost 4 bases, and 11 bases lay in between. Germline V gene lookup returns CDR1 SGHTA and CDR2 FQGTGA. The DNA for the CDR3 is TGTGCCAGCAGCTTAACAGGGGCTAGGTCAGATACGCAGTATTTT. It codes for CASSLTGARSDTQYF.

V gene TRBV9 combines with J gene TRBJ2-2; D is uncertain. The CDR3 extends over 13 amino acids. Germline V lookup: CDR1 SGDLS, CDR2 YYNGEE. Trimming took off 0 bases at V and 4 bases at J, with 4 bases between the two ends. The CDR3 coding sequence is TGTGCCAGCAGCGTAGGGGGCACCGGGGAGCTGTTTTTT. Residues: CASSVGGTGELFF.

This chain joins TRBV13 and TRBJ2-7; tentative D call: TRBD2 (5 bases). V gave up 5 bases and J gave up 0 bases, with 23 bases separating them. CDR3 length: 18 amino acids. Germline lookup yields CDR1 PRHDT and CDR2 FYEKMQ (reference sequence). The CDR3 bases are TGTGCCAGCAGCCCGCCCGGGGTGGCGGACCCAAGCTCCTACGAGCAGTACTTC. This codes for CASSPPGVADPSSYEQYF.

This clonotype was found a few times. The chain uses TRBV6-1 and TRBJ2-5, with 8 bases lining up with TRBD1. The germline CDR1 and CDR2 sequences are MNHNS and SASEGT. The ends lost 2 bases at V and 5 bases at J; junction bases unmatched: 10. This CDR3 has 16 amino acids. The CDR3 bases are TGTGCCAGCAGTGAACGTATCGGGACAGGAGGCGAGACCCAGTACTTC. Protein: CASSERIGTGGETQYF.

The gene calls are TRBV29-1 and TRBJ2-2, with 7 positions matching TRBD2. V dropped 7 bases and J dropped 1; count of bases not matched to a gene: 9. Germline V lookup: CDR1 SQVTM, CDR2 ANQGSEA. This CDR3 contains 15 residues. The CDR3 sequence is CSALKGRGNTGELFF. The CDR3 coding sequence is TGCAGCGCCTTGAAGGGGAGGGGGAACACCGGGGAGCTGTTTTTT.

This clonotype was picked up a small number of times. V gene TRBV5-6 combines with J gene TRBJ2-7; maybe TRBD1 (7 bases). The CDR3 extends over 15 amino acids. Trimming left V 0 bases short and J 3 bases short, with 13 bases between. The germline gives CDR1 SGHDT, CDR2 YYEEEE. The DNA for the CDR3 is TGTGCCAGCAGCTTGGAGCAGGGGGGTAACTACGAGCAGTACTTC. It specifies CASSLEQGGNYEQYF.

This clonotype was seen only a few times. The chain uses TRBV12-5 and TRBJ1-1; D is possibly TRBD1 (6 bases). Per the germline V gene, CDR1 is LGHNT and CDR2 is FRNRAP. Trimming stripped 6 bases from V and 7 bases from J, with 12 bases between. This CDR3 comprises 12 residues. CDR3 sequence (DNA): TGTGCTAGTGGCATACAGGGCGGTGAAGCTTTCTTT. It specifies CASGIQGGEAFF.

Worth noting for this clonotype: This may stem from a read error, because a much larger clone lies one nucleotide away. This chain joins TRBV10-3 and TRBJ2-7; TRBD1 is a possible D gene (8 bases). Germline lookup yields CDR1 ENHRY and CDR2 SYGVKD. There are 15 residues in the CDR3. This CDR3 is CAVSDKQGGTYEQYF. Written as DNA, the CDR3 is TGTGCCGTCAGCGATAAACAGGGGGGGACCTACGAGCAGTACTTC.

CDR3 DNA sequence: TGTGCCAGCAGCTTCGGAGCCGACTATGGCTACACCTTC. It yields the protein CASSFGADYGYTF. This chain connects TRBV5-5 to TRBJ1-2, with D hard to call. V lost 2 bases to trimming and J lost 3 bases, with 8 bases between them. The germline V gene encodes CDR1 SGHKS and CDR2 YYEKEE (reference sequence). This CDR3 has 13 residues.

There are a few counts of this clonotype. The V gene is TRBV12-3 or TRBV12-4, the J gene TRBJ1-2, with no clear D. The germline V and J ends were trimmed by 6 bases and 7 bases, with 12 bases remaining between them. The CDR3 length is 12 residues. The CDR3 DNA sequence: TGTGCCAGCAGCTACGAGAGGGTTGGCTACACCTTC. Protein: CASSYERVGYTF.

There are a few counts of this clonotype. This sequence joins TRBV11-3 and TRBJ1-3; D is uncertain. Germline assignment: CDR1 SGHNT and CDR2 YENEEA. V lost 5 bases to trimming and J lost 0 bases, with 14 bases between them. The CDR3 runs 16 residues. The CDR3 loop reads CASSQRASTSGNTIYF. CDR3 sequence (DNA): TGTGCCAGCAGCCAAAGGGCGTCCACCTCTGGAAACACCATATATTTT.

In its sample, this clonotype was seen many times. V is TRBV28 and J is TRBJ2-3, with a possible D match to TRBD2 (6 bases). Trimming took 7 bases from V and 2 from J, leaving 16 bases between them. The CDR3 spans 15 residues. The germline V gene has CDR1 MDHEN and CDR2 SYDVKM. This CDR3 is CASTPGLATTDTQYF. DNA for the CDR3: TGTGCCAGCACCCCGGGGCTAGCGACCACAGATACGCAGTATTTT.

V is TRBV3-1 and J is TRBJ1-5; 7 bases are a match to TRBD1. Germline CDR1 and CDR2: LGHDT and YNNKEL (reference sequence). V was clipped by 8 bases and J by 4 bases; unmatched bases: 8. The CDR3 is made up of 14 amino acids. Here the CDR3 DNA reads TGTGCCAGCGCCAGGGGGTGGGAAAATCAGCCCCAGCATTTT. Amino acid sequence: CASARGWENQPQHF.

This chain uses TRBV7-2 with TRBJ2-5; maybe TRBD1 (6 bases). This CDR3 has 15 amino acids. Germline V gene data show CDR1 as SGHTA and CDR2 as FQGNSA. Trimming stripped 5 bases from V and 5 bases from J, with 18 bases between. In nucleotides, the CDR3 is TGTGCCAGCAGCCGAACCGACAGGCTTCAGGAGACCCAGTACTTC. As protein: CASSRTDRLQETQYF. Full variable domain (missing parts from reference TRBV7-2 and TRBJ2-5): GAGVSQSPSNKVTEKGKDVELRCDPISGHTALYWYRQSLGQGLEFLIYFQGNSAPDKSGLPSDRFSAERTGGSVSTLTIQRTQQEDSAVYLCASSRTDRLQETQYFGPGTRLLVL.

This clonotype has a count of ten or more. This chain links TRBV20-1 with TRBJ2-3, with TRBD2 identical over 11 bases. Trimming removed 6 bases from V and 5 bases from J; junction bases left unmatched: 7. The germline V gene has CDR1 DFQATT and CDR2 SNEGSKA (reference sequence). The CDR3 has 14 amino acids. The CDR3: CSAALAGALDTQYF. CDR3 sequence (DNA): TGCAGTGCAGCACTAGCGGGAGCATTAGATACGCAGTATTTT.

The chain joins TRBV2 to TRBJ1-4, with D perhaps matching TRBD1 (6 bases). Germline CDR1 and CDR2: SNHLY and FYNNEI. There are 14 residues in the CDR3. V was shortened by 8 bases and J by 6 bases, with 16 bases between the two germline ends. The CDR3, as DNA: TGTGCCAGCGGCATACAGGGAGGTGATGAAAAACTGTTTTTT. Its translation: CASGIQGGDEKLFF.

In its sample, this clonotype was seen many times. The gene calls are TRBV14 and TRBJ2-1; 8 bases are a match to TRBD1. Germline CDR1 reads SGHDN; CDR2 reads FVKESK. The CDR3 consists of 15 residues. Trimming removed 5 bases from V and 5 bases from J; junction bases left unmatched: 8. This chain's CDR3 is CASSDRGWYDNEQFF. CDR3 DNA: TGTGCCAGCAGCGACAGGGGTTGGTACGACAATGAGCAGTTCTTC.

This clonotype was recorded many times. The chain employs TRBV5-1 and TRBJ2-3; TRBD2 agrees at 11 bases. Looked up from germline, CDR1 is SGHRS and CDR2 is YFSETQ. The CDR3 contains 16 residues. The V gene end was trimmed by 2 bases and the J gene end by 3 bases; junction bases not matched to a gene: 5. CDR3 nucleotide sequence: TGCGCCAGCAGCTTAATGGGACTAGCGGAAACAGATACGCAGTATTTT. Protein sequence: CASSLMGLAETDTQYF.

This chain links TRBV28 with TRBJ1-4; 7 bases align to TRBD1. CDR3 size: 14 residues. In germline, CDR1 is MDHEN, CDR2 SYDVKM. V dropped 5 bases and J dropped 7; count of bases not matched to a gene: 7. CDR3 sequence: CASSPDRVTEKLFF. The CDR3 nucleotides are TGTGCCAGCAGTCCCGACAGGGTTACTGAAAAACTGTTTTTT.

The chain carries TRBV5-1 and TRBJ2-3; no clear D gene. This CDR3 is 14 amino acids long. The V and J ends lost 0 bases and 2 bases respectively, with 7 bases between them. The V gene's germline CDR1 is SGHRS and CDR2 YFSETQ. The CDR3 is CASSLAAFTDTQYF. CDR3 DNA sequence: TGCGCCAGCAGCTTGGCCGCGTTCACAGATACGCAGTATTTT.